This T cell receptor (beta chain) originates from a study of blood T cells in healthy people across ages. V dropped 3 bases and J dropped 6 bases, with 9 bases sitting between them. Germline V gene lookup returns CDR1 MDHEN and CDR2 SYDVKM. The CDR3 spans 12 residues. Next came a second PCR, run for about 6 to 11 cycles, which used a sample-barcoded 5' primer along with a J-beta primer mix. TCRdb ran MiXCR on the 5' RACE reads and lists one entry per CDR3 protein. The sample carries roughly 1.6 million distinct CDR3 sequences, about 31% recorded once. Input material: blood. V is TRBV28 and J is TRBJ2-7; no clear D. The clonotype was recovered from a woman aged 25 to 39 in good health. The CDR3, as DNA: TGTGCCAGCAGTTTTGGGTCTGGCGAGCAGTACTTC. It encodes CASSFGSGEQYF. Based on the CDR3 plus reference TRBV28 and TRBJ2-7, the full variable domain is DVKVTQSSRYLVKRTGEKVFLECVQDMDHENMFWYRQDPGLGLRLIYFSYDVKMKEKGDIPEGYSVSREKKERFSLILESASTNQTSMYLCASSFGSGEQYFGPGTRLTVT.